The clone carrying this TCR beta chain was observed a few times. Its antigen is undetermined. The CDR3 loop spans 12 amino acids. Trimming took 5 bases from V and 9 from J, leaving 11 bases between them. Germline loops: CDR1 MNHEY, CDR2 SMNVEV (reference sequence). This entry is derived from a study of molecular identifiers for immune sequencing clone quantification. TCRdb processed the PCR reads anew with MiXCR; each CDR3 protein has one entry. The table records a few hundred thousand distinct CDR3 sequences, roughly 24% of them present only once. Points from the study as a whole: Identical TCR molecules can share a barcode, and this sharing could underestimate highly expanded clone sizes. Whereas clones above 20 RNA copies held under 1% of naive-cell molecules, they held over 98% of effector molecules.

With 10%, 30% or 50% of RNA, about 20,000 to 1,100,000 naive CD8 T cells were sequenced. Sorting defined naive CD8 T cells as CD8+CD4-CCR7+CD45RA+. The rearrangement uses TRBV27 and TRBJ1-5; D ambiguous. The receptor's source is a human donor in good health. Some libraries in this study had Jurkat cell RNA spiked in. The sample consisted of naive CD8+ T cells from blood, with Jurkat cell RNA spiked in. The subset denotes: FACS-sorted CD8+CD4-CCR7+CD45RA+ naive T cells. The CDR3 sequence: CASSPRIPPQHF. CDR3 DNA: TGTGCCAGCAGTCCACGAATTCCGCCCCAGCATTTT.